Below, 23 T cell receptor beta chains from the same sample are listed, as sequenced in a study of vaccination and CD4 T cells after COVID-19. TCRdb reprocessed the PCR reads with MiXCR, giving one entry per CDR3 protein. The repertoire holds some 22,000 distinct CDR3 sequences, with under 65% as singletons. Here the sequenced sample was CD4+ T cells from blood, taken before SARS-CoV-2 vaccination. The origin of the receptors is a human donor who had recovered from COVID-19.

The V and J genes are TRBV24-1 and TRBJ2-3; no reliable D call. Trimming took 3 bases from V and 3 from J, leaving 3 bases between them. Germline V CDR1 and CDR2: KGHDR, SFDVKD. The CDR3 loop spans 12 amino acids. The CDR3 DNA reads TGTGCCACCAGTGATCAGACAGATACGCAGTATTTT. This sequence encodes CATSDQTDTQYF.

The rearrangement joins TRBV6-1 to TRBJ1-4; D is ambiguous. V was cut by 7 bases and J by 11 bases, with 17 bases left in between. CDR1 is MNHNS, CDR2 SASEGT, per germline. The CDR3 has 13 amino acids. The CDR3: CASTISLAGKLFF. In DNA, the CDR3 is TGTGCCAGCACCATCTCCCTGGCTGGGAAACTGTTTTTT.

The chain carries TRBV20-1 and TRBJ2-7; 9 nucleotides align to TRBD1. The CDR3 has 15 amino acids. V gave up 3 bases and J gave up 0 bases; unmatched junction bases: 6. CDR1 is DFQATT and CDR2 is SNEGSKA in the germline V gene (reference sequence). The CDR3 DNA reads TGCAGTGCTAGTTTCCCGGACAGGGGCTCCTACGAGCAGTACTTC. Its protein product is CSASFPDRGSYEQYF.

The rearrangement uses TRBV20-1 and TRBJ2-3; 12 bases align to TRBD2. V was clipped by 1 base and J by 3 bases; unmatched bases: 2. The CDR3 runs to 15 residues. In germline, CDR1 is DFQATT, CDR2 SNEGSKA (reference sequence). The CDR3 region has the DNA TGCAGTGCTAGAGGTCTAGCGGGAGGGACAGATACGCAGTATTTT. Encoded protein: CSARGLAGGTDTQYF.

This clonotype has only a few counts. The gene calls are TRBV20-1 and TRBJ2-7; TRBD2 matches at 7 bases. Germline values: CDR1 DFQATT, CDR2 SNEGSKA (reference sequence). V lost 0 bases to trimming and J lost 1 base; unmatched junction nucleotides: 9. The CDR3 has 16 amino acids. DNA for the CDR3: TGCAGTGCTAGAGAGATCCGGCGGGGACTATCCTACGAGCAGTACTTC. It specifies CSAREIRRGLSYEQYF.

This clonotype was observed a handful of times. The chain links TRBV20-1 to TRBJ2-7; no reliable D call. Between the trimmed V and J ends, which lost 6 bases and 4 bases, there was a span of 7 bases. Germline-derived CDR1 and CDR2 are DFQATT and SNEGSKA (reference sequence). CDR3 length: 10 residues. The CDR3, as DNA: TGCAGTGCGTCCAAGTACGAGCAGTACTTC. Its protein is CSASKYEQYF.

This clonotype was observed a few times. The chain couples TRBV7-2 to TRBJ1-2; D remains ambiguous. The V gene lost 5 bases and the J gene lost 5 bases, with 12 bases spanning the gap. This CDR3 contains 13 residues. CDR1 is SGHTA, CDR2 FQGNSA, per germline. The CDR3 loop reads CASSAGRRYGYTF. CDR3 nucleotides: TGTGCCAGCAGCGCGGGTCGGAGGTATGGCTACACCTTC.

In nucleotides, the CDR3 is TGTGCCAGCAGTTCCGACATAACGGCTTTCTTT. The encoded protein is CASSSDITAFF. The chain joins TRBV6-2 or TRBV6-3 to TRBJ1-1; D ambiguous. The CDR3 spans 11 residues. V lost 4 bases and J lost 11, with 11 bases in between. Germline lookup yields CDR1 MNHEY and CDR2 SVGEGT.

This chain joins TRBV2 and TRBJ2-2; TRBD1 is a possible D gene (5 bases). Germline V CDR1 and CDR2: SNHLY, FYNNEI. V was pared by 2 bases and J by 4 bases, with 14 bases between. The CDR3 is 16 residues long. The CDR3 coding sequence is TGTGCCAGCAGTGAATACCGGACACCTGTCACCGGGGAGCTGTTTTTT. It specifies CASSEYRTPVTGELFF.

This chain joins TRBV6-5 and TRBJ1-3; 7 bases are a match to TRBD1. This CDR3 region has 15 residues. The germline CDR1 and CDR2 sequences are MNHEY and SVGAGI. Trimming took 2 bases from V and 0 from J; bases not matched to a gene: 1. This chain's CDR3 is CASSYDRDSGNTIYF. The CDR3 DNA is TGTGCCAGCAGTTACGACAGGGACTCTGGAAACACCATATATTTT.

Only a few counts were recorded for this clonotype. The chain has TRBV20-1 and TRBJ2-1, with TRBD2 identical over 9 bases. Germline CDR1 and CDR2: DFQATT and SNEGSKA (reference sequence). The J segment lost 8 bases and the V segment lost 0 bases, leaving 5 bases of the junction unmatched. The CDR3 has 14 amino acids. The CDR3 nucleotides read TGCAGTGCTAGAGACCAGGCGGGAGGGGATGAGCAGTTCTTC. Protein: CSARDQAGGDEQFF.

The chain couples TRBV30 to TRBJ1-4, with D hard to call. Germline lookup yields CDR1 GTSNPN and CDR2 SVGIG (reference sequence). The CDR3 consists of 11 residues. Trimming removed 0 bases from V and 11 bases from J, with 7 bases in between. CDR3 sequence: CAWSVTGKLFF. The CDR3 nucleotides are TGTGCCTGGAGTGTAACGGGGAAACTGTTTTTT.

This clonotype has more than one count but fewer than ten. The CDR3 protein is CASSYSRSETQYF. As DNA, the CDR3 is TGTGCCAGCAGTTACTCGAGGTCGGAGACCCAGTACTTC. The rearrangement uses TRBV6-5 and TRBJ2-5; no clear D. Between the trimmed V and J ends, which lost 0 bases and 5 bases, there was a span of 7 bases. CDR1 is MNHEY, CDR2 SVGAGI, per germline. This CDR3 region has 13 residues.

The V and J genes are TRBV30 and TRBJ2-3; D might be TRBD2 (6 bases). The CDR3 consists of 14 residues. V was trimmed by 2 bases and J by 6 bases, leaving 15 bases between them. Germline V gene lookup returns CDR1 GTSNPN and CDR2 SVGIG (reference sequence). The CDR3 coding sequence is TGTGCCTGGAGTCCAGGAGGGGCGGCGGATACGCAGTATTTT. This sequence encodes CAWSPGGAADTQYF.

The chain links TRBV12-3 or TRBV12-4 to TRBJ1-1, with a tentative D call TRBD1 (6 bases). Trimming cost V 5 bases and J 4 bases, with 11 bases left between them. The CDR3 length is 13 residues. CDR3 in DNA: TGTGCCAGCAGTATCAGGGGCGGCACTGAAGCTTTCTTT. As protein: CASSIRGGTEAFF.

This clonotype showed up just a few times. CDR3: CASRRTEAPLHF. DNA of the CDR3: TGTGCCAGCAGAAGAACAGAGGCACCCCTCCACTTT. The chain carries TRBV6-1 and TRBJ1-6; D is undetermined. Germline V gene lookup returns CDR1 MNHNS and CDR2 SASEGT. V dropped 6 bases and J dropped 11 bases, with 11 bases sitting between them. This CDR3 has 12 amino acids.

The rearrangement joins TRBV2 to TRBJ2-7; 8 bases are shared with TRBD2. The CDR3 length is 13 residues. The germline gives CDR1 SNHLY, CDR2 FYNNEI. V trimming: 7 bases; J trimming: 6 bases; junction bases outside the gene matches: 8. The CDR3 nucleotides are TGTGCCAGCACCACCGGGACTAGGGGCGAGCAGTACTTC. Encoded protein: CASTTGTRGEQYF.

The sample holds a few counts of this clonotype. V gene TRBV28 combines with J gene TRBJ1-4, with no clear D. The ends were cut back, 5 bases at V and 8 bases at J, with 9 bases in the middle. CDR3 length: 12 amino acids. Germline V gene data show CDR1 as MDHEN and CDR2 as SYDVKM. CDR3 residues: CASSVTREKLFF. The CDR3, as DNA: TGTGCCAGCAGTGTCACTAGAGAAAAACTGTTTTTT.

The chain's CDR3 is CASSFTGTGGPGELFF. DNA for the CDR3: TGTGCCAGCAGCTTCACCGGGACAGGGGGCCCCGGGGAGCTGTTTTTT. The genes are TRBV7-2 and TRBJ2-2, with 12 bases fitting TRBD1. The CDR3 runs to 16 residues. Germline lookup yields CDR1 SGHTA and CDR2 FQGNSA. V shed 3 bases, J shed 6 bases, and the junction held 5 bases outside the gene matches.

This clonotype was seen a few times. The chain recombines TRBV20-1 with TRBJ2-3, with 9 bases lining up with TRBD2. The CDR3 totals 16 residues. J was trimmed by 2 bases and V by 5 bases; bases with no gene match: 11. Germline CDR1 DFQATT, CDR2 SNEGSKA (reference sequence). The CDR3 nucleotides read TGCAGTGCTCCACTGACGAGACTAGCGGCCACAGATACGCAGTATTTT. It is translated as CSAPLTRLAATDTQYF.

The rearrangement joins TRBV23-1 to TRBJ1-1; the D gene is possibly TRBD1 (6 bases). TRBV23-1 has ORF status, its function being uncertain. The CDR3 length is 12 residues. V lost 2 bases and J lost 14, with 15 bases in between. This CDR3 is CASSQGGPAPFF. The CDR3 DNA reads TGCGCCAGCAGTCAAGGGGGGCCCGCACCCTTCTTT.

V usage is TRBV28 and J usage is TRBJ2-3; D is uncertain. V lost 7 bases, J lost 4 bases, and 9 bases lay in between. There are 12 residues in the CDR3. The germline V gene has CDR1 MDHEN and CDR2 SYDVKM. CDR3 DNA sequence: TGTGCCAGCACCCCGACCCCAGATACGCAGTATTTT. Translation gives CASTPTPDTQYF.

The chain employs TRBV20-1 and TRBJ2-5, with TRBD2 matching over 8 bases. The CDR3 sequence is 15 residues long. Germline V gives CDR1 DFQATT, CDR2 SNEGSKA (reference sequence). The junction had 9 bases not matched to a gene; V was cut back by 0 bases and J by 6 bases. The CDR3 here is CSARDPAGAGQTQYF. The CDR3 region has the DNA TGCAGTGCTAGAGATCCAGCGGGAGCGGGCCAGACCCAGTACTTC.